The text below deals with one T cell receptor (beta chain). Its antigen is still unknown. Base qualities are not recorded, but no much larger clone differs from it by a single base. The record originates from a study of blood T cell repertoires in COVID-19 (dated by TCRdb to 2020 to 2021). Broadly, across the study: Samples from collaborators originated in the United States, Italy and Spain and spanned both the acute and convalescent phases of COVID-19. The repertoires were released in a freely available public database meant as a resource for research on the immune response to SARS-CoV-2. Nearly every sample came with metadata listing a de-identified subject ID, COVID-19 status, age in years and sex. The material from the prospective study consisted of cDNA or gDNA derived from T cells, B-cell-depleted T cells, or PBMCs. Where available, HLA class I and class II types were obtained from metadata supplied by the sample provider rather than from assay-based typing. The samples were drawn from two sources: the first 160 participants of the ongoing ImmuneRACE study, and some 1,300 subjects contributed by 6 global collaborators. Subjects who had been exposed to COVID-19, were actively infected with it, or had recovered from it provided the deeply sampled blood TCRbeta repertoires that made up the dataset. What the work shows at the level of the full study, not this receptor alone: The quantity of clinical and demographic metadata differed by source and by participant and was supplied without curation.

The immunoSEQ Assay, a bias-controlled multiplex PCR, was used to amplify TCRbeta CDR3 regions from genomic DNA. Processing in the source paper ran as follows. The number of nucleated cells in each sample was estimated from the amplification of reference gene primers within the assay. To quantify the absolute abundance of each unique TCRbeta CDR3 rearrangement, sequence reads were collapsed and filtered. For each sample, productive Simpson clonality was calculated by taking the square root of Simpson's diversity index across productive rearrangements. TCRdb took over this immuneACCESS table, retaining in-frame rearrangements with V and J assigned. Such tables are incomplete; in checked studies, under half of the missing clones stem from an unresolved V gene, and the remainder is unexplained. The V and J calls and clone size come from that table; D and trimming were worked out from the DNA. This sample has approximately 350,000 clones in its table, and over 75% of those were observed once. About 1% of the sample rests with the top ten.

The germline V gene (reference sequence) specifies SGHNT as CDR1 and YYREEE as CDR2. Including cysteine and phenylalanine, the CDR3 has 14 amino acids. Of all the DNA, just the CDR3 is kept, 42 bases in frame from base 1. Trimming takes 4 bases from V and 3 bases from J, and the germline ends sit 13 bases apart. Participants in the prospective study were enrolled through a virtual design, were aged roughly 18 to 100 years, and lived in 20 to 30 United States geographic areas. Cohort assignment in the prospective study relied on participant-reported clinical history from a screening survey and a study questionnaire. Recovered participants in ImmuneRACE Cohort 3 were defined as having two consecutive negative NP/OP PCR tests, clearance from a healthcare professional, or resolution of symptoms. In the prospective study, mobile phlebotomists collected whole blood, serum and a nasopharyngeal or oropharyngeal swab from each participant. Additional blood draws and questionnaires over an approximately two-month period could optionally be provided by prospective study participants. Before DNA extraction, prospective study blood samples were shipped either frozen or at room temperature.

This clonotype was obtained from a man between 18 and 29 years old who had recovered from COVID-19. Sequencing was carried out using PBMCs or T cells enriched from blood (not recorded which). The receptor chain draws on TRBV5-4 and TRBJ2-5, with TRBD2 as a weak D call on 5 bases. The DNA sequence reads TGTGCCAGCAGCCGGGGAAACAGAGAAGAGACCCAGTACTTC. It encodes CASSRGNREETQYF.